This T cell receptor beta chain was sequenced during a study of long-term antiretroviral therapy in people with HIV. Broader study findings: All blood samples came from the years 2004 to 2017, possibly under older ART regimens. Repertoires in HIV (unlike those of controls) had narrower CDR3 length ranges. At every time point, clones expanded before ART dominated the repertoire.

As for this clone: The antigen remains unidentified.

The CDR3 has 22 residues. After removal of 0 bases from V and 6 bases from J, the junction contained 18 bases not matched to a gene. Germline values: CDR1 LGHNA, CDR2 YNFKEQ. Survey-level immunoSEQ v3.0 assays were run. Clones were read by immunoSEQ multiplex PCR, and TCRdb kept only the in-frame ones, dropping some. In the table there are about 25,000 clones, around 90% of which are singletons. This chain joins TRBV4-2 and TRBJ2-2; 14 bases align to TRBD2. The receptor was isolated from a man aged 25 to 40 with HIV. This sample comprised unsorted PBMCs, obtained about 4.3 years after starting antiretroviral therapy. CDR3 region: CASSQDPTSGGAEGSIAGELFF. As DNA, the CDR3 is TGTGCCAGCAGCCAAGATCCGACTAGCGGGGGGGCCGAAGGTAGTATCGCCGGGGAGCTGTTTTTT.